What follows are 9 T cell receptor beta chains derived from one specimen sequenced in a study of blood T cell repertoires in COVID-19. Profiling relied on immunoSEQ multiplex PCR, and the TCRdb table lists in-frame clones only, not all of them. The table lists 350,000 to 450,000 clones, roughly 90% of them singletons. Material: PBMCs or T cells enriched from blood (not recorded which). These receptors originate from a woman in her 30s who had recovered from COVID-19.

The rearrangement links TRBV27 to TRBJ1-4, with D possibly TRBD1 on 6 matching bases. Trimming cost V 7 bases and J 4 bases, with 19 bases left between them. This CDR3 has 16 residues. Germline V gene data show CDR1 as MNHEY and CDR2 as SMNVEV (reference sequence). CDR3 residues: CASTPRAGARNEKLFF. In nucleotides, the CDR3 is TGTGCCAGCACCCCAAGGGCGGGGGCGCGTAATGAAAAACTGTTTTTT.

CDR3 nucleotides: TGTGCCAGCAGTTTAGGGGGGTTTGGGGACCTCAGGAATTCACCCCTCCACTTT. This gives the protein CASSLGGFGDLRNSPLHF. This sequence joins TRBV28 and TRBJ1-6; tentative D call: TRBD1 (5 bases). V was pared by 2 bases and J by 7 bases, with 21 bases between. CDR1 MDHEN and CDR2 SYDVKM come from the germline V gene. The CDR3 sequence is 18 residues long.

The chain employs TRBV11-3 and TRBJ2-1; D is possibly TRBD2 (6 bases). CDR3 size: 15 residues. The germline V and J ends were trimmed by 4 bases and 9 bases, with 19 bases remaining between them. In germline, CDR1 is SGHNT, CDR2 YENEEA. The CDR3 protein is CASSWFGGPSGEQFF. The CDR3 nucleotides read TGTGCCAGCAGCTGGTTCGGGGGACCATCAGGTGAGCAGTTCTTC.

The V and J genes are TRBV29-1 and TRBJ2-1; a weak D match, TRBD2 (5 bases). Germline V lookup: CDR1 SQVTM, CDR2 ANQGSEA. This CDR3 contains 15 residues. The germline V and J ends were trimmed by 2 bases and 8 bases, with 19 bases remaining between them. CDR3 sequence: CSVERISRVLYEQFF. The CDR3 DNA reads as TGCAGCGTTGAACGGATCTCGAGGGTATTGTATGAGCAGTTCTTC.

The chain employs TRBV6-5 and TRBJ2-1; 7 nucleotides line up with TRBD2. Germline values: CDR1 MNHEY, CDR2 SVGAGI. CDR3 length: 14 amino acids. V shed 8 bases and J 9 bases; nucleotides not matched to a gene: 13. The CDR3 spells CASSWGGEGIEQFF. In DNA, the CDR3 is TGTGCCAGCTCCTGGGGTGGGGAGGGCATTGAGCAGTTCTTC.

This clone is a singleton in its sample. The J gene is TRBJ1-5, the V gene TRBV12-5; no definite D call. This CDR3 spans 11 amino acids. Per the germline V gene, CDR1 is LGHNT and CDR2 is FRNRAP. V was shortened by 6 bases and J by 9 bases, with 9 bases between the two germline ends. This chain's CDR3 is CASGSVWPQHF. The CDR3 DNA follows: TGTGCTAGTGGCTCCGTTTGGCCCCAGCATTTT.

This CDR3 reads CASSISVQPNQPQHF. The CDR3 nucleotides read TGTGCCAGTAGTATAAGCGTCCAGCCGAATCAGCCCCAGCATTTT. The J gene is TRBJ1-5, the V gene TRBV19; no clear D gene. Germline values: CDR1 LNHDA, CDR2 SQIVND (reference sequence). This CDR3 is built from 15 residues. V shed 2 bases and J shed 4 bases, with 12 bases lying between them. The full variable domain, with the rest looked up from reference TRBV19 and TRBJ1-5, is DGGITQSPKYLFRKEGQNVTLSCEQNLNHDAMYWYRQDPGQGLRLIYYSQIVNDFQKGDIAEGYSVSREKKESFPLTVTSAQKNPTAFYLCASSISVQPNQPQHFGDGTRLSIL.

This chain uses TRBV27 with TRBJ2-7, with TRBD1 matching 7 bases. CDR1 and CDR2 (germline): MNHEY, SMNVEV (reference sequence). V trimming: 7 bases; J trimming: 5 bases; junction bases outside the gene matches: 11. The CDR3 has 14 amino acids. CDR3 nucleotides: TGTGCCAGCATCGATTTGGACAGGCGGGACGAGCAGTACTTC. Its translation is CASIDLDRRDEQYF.

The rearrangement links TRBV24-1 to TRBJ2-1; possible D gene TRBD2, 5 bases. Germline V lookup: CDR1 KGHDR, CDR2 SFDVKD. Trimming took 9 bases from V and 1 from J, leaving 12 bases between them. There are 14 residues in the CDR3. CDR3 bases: TGTGCCACCCTCGGGGAGAAGTCCTACAATGAGCAGTTCTTC. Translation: CATLGEKSYNEQFF.